The sequence of this TCR beta chain was determined in a study of cytomegalovirus exposure and HLA in healthy donors. Comment on this clone: Other DNA sequences in the sample encode the same CDR3.

The table came from immunoSEQ multiplex PCR; TCRdb's copy has only in-frame clones and leaves some out. The sample gives about 190,000 clones, more than 75% of which show up once; less than 9% is in the top ten. This clonotype was sampled from a man younger than 35 in good health and CMV-seropositive. The specimen was PBMCs.

CDR3 nucleotide sequence: TGTGCCAGCAGTTCGGGGGGCGATGAGCAGTTCTTC. It translates to CASSSGGDEQFF. The chain uses TRBV28 and TRBJ2-1; a possible D gene is TRBD2 (7 bases). Germline V gene sequence: CDR1 MDHEN, CDR2 SYDVKM. The germline V and J ends were trimmed by 4 bases and 8 bases, with 9 bases remaining between them. CDR3 length: 12 amino acids.